The clone carrying this T cell receptor (beta chain) was detected a few times. Its specificity is not known. The data originate from a study of blood T cells in healthy people across ages. Study-wide results and caveats: Per-million-T-cell TCR beta diversity fell roughly linearly with age.

The V gene lost 2 bases and the J gene lost 0 bases, with 7 bases spanning the gap. Germline CDR1 and CDR2: MDHEN and SYDVKM. The length of the CDR3 is 14 residues. With a J-beta primer mix and a sample-barcoded 5' primer, a second PCR ran roughly 6 to 11 cycles. Every cDNA was tagged by a template-switch adaptor with 12 random nucleotides. Each CDR3 protein gets one entry after TCRdb re-called the 5' RACE reads with MiXCR. Among 700,000 or so distinct CDR3 sequences listed, about a fifth were seen once. Sequencing was carried out using blood. This clonotype was obtained from a man in his 70s in good health. V is TRBV28 and J is TRBJ2-5, with D tentatively TRBD1 (5 bases). CDR3 region: CASSLPTDQETQYF. The CDR3 bases are TGTGCCAGCAGTTTACCGACAGACCAAGAGACCCAGTACTTC.